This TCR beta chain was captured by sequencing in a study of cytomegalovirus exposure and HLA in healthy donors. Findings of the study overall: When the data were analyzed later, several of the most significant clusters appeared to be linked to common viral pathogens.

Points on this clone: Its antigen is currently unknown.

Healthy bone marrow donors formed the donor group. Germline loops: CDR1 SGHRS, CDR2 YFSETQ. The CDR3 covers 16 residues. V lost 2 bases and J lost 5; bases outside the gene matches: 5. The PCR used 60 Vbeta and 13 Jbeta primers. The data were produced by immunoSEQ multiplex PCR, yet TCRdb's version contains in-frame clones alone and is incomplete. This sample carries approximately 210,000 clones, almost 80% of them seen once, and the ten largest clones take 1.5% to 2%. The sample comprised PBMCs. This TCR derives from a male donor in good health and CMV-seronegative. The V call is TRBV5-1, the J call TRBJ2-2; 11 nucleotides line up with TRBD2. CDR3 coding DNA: TGCGCCAGCAGCTTCACTAGCGGGAGTTTGACCGGGGAGCTGTTTTTT. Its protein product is CASSFTSGSLTGELFF.